The present entry profiles one TCR beta chain with its context. What it recognizes is unknown. This specimen belongs to a study of immune evolution from preneoplasia to lung adenocarcinoma. Study-wide background: HLA loss of heterozygosity: over 5.5% AIS, 15% MIA, over 25% ADC, none AAH.

Deletions cut 7 bases from V and 5 bases from J, with 15 bases between. Germline V gene data show CDR1 as MNHNY and CDR2 as SVGAGI (reference sequence). The CDR3 is 14 residues long. Assay used: immunoSEQ multiplex PCR; TCRdb lists only in-frame clones, some missing. The sample has 13,000 to 15,000 clones, approximately 81% seen once; the top ten hold 3.5% to 5%. Study results and limitations: Later-stage lesions appeared to have more T cells, more diversity, less clonality. From normal lung to invasive adenocarcinoma, top clone frequencies appeared to decrease.

Histologic diagnosis was independently verified by two lung pathologists. The sequencing sample was made of FFPE minimally invasive lung adenocarcinoma tissue. The gene calls are TRBV6-6 and TRBJ1-5; a possible D gene is TRBD1 (5 bases). This receptor was taken from a person between 65 and 79 years old with lung adenocarcinoma. The CDR3 protein is CASKNRREDQPQHF. Here the CDR3 DNA reads TGTGCCAGCAAGAATCGCAGGGAGGATCAGCCCCAGCATTTT.